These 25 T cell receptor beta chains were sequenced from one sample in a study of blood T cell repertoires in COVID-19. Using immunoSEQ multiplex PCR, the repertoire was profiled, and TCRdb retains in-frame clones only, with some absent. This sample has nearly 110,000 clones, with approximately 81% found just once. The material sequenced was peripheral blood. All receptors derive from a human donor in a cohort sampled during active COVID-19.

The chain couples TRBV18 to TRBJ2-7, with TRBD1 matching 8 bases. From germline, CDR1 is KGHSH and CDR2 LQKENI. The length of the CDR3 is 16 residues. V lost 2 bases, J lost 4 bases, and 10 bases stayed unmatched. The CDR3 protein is CASSPDLQGATYEQYF. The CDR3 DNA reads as TGTGCCAGCTCACCAGATCTTCAGGGGGCCACTTACGAGCAGTACTTC.

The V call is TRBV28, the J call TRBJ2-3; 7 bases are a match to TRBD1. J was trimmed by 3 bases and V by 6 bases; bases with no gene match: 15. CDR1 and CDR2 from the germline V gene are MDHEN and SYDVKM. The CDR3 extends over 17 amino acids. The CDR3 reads CASSPPRQGPKTDTQYF. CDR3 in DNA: TGTGCCAGCAGCCCTCCCCGACAGGGACCAAAGACAGATACGCAGTATTTT.

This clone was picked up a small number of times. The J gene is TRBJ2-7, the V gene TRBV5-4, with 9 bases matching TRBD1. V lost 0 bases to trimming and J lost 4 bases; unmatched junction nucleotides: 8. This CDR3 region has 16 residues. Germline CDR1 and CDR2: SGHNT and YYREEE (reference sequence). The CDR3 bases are TGTGCCAGCAGCTTGGCACCGGGACAGGGTGGTTACGAGCAGTACTTC. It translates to CASSLAPGQGGYEQYF.

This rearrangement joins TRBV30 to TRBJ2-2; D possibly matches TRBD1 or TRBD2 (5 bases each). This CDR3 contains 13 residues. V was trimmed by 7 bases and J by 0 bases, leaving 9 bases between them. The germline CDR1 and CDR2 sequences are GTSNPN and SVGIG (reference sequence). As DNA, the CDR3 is TGTGCCTTGGGACCATCGAACACCGGGGAGCTGTTTTTT. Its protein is CALGPSNTGELFF.

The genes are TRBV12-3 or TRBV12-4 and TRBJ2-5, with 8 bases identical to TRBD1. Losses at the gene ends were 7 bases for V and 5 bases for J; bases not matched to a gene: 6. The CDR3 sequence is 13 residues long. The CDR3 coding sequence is TGTGCCAGCATGCAGGGGGCGGCGGAGACCCAGTACTTC. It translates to CASMQGAAETQYF.

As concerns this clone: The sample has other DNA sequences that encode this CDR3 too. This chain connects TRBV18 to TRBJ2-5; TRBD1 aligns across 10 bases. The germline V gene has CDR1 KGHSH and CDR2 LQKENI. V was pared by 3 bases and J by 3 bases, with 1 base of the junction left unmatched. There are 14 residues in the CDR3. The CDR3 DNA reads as TGTGCCAGCTCACCCGGGACAGGGGAAGAGACCCAGTACTTC. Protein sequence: CASSPGTGEETQYF.

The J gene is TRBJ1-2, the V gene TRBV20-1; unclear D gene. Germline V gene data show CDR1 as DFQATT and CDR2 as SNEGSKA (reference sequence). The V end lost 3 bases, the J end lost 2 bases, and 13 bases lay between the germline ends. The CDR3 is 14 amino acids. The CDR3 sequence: CSASRVTSNYGYTF. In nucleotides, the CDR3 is TGCAGTGCTAGTCGGGTTACATCAAACTATGGCTACACCTTC.

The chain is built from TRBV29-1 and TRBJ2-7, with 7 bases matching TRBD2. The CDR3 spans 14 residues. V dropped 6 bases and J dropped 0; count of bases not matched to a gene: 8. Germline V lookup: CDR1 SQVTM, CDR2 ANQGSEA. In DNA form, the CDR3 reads TGCAGCGTGACCGGGACTATCTTCTCCTACGAGCAGTACTTC. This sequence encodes CSVTGTIFSYEQYF.

The CDR3 DNA is TGTGCCAGCAGCCTATCGGGACAGGTAGCTCAGCCCCAGCATTTT. Protein sequence: CASSLSGQVAQPQHF. The chain uses TRBV6-2 or TRBV6-3 and TRBJ1-5; 8 nucleotides match TRBD1. The CDR3 length is 15 residues. Germline CDR1 and CDR2: MNHEY and SVGEGT. V shed 6 bases, J shed 6 bases, and the junction held 10 bases outside the gene matches.

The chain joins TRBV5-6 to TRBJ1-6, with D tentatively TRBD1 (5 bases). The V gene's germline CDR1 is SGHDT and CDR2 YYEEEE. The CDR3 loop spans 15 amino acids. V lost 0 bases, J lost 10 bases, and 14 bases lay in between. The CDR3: CASSLGSGVGSPLHF. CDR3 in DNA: TGTGCCAGCAGCTTGGGGTCGGGGGTTGGATCACCCCTCCACTTT.

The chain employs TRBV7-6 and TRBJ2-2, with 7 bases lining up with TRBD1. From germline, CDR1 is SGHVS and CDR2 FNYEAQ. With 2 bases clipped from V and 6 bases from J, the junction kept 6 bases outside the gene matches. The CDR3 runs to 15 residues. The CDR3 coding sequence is TGTGCCAGCAGCTTATCAACAGGGGCCGCCGGGGAGCTGTTTTTT. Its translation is CASSLSTGAAGELFF.

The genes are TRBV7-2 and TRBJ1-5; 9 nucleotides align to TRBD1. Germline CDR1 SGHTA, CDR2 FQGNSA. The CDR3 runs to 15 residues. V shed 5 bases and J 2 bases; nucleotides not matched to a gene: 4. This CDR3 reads CASSDRTGGNQPQHF. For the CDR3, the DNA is TGTGCCAGCAGCGATAGGACAGGGGGCAATCAGCCCCAGCATTTT.

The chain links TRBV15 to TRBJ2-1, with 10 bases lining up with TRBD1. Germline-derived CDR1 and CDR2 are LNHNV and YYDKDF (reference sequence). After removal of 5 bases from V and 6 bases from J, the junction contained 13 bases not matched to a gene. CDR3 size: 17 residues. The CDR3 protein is CATSSPGTGVGFNEQFF. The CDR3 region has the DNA TGTGCCACCAGCTCACCCGGGACAGGGGTGGGTTTCAATGAGCAGTTCTTC.

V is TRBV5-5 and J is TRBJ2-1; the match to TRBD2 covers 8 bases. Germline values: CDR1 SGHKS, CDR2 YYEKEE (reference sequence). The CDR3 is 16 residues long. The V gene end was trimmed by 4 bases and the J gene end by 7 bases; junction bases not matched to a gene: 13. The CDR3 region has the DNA TGTGCCAGCAGCCGGGATTTGGCGCTAGCGGGTAATGAGCAGTTCTTC. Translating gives CASSRDLALAGNEQFF.

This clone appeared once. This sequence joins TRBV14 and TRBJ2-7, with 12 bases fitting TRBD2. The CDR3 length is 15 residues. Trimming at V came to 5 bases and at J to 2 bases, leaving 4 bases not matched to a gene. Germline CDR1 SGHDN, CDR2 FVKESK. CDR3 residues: CASSAGLAGTYEQYF. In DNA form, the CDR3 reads TGTGCCAGCAGCGCCGGACTAGCGGGAACCTACGAGCAGTACTTC.

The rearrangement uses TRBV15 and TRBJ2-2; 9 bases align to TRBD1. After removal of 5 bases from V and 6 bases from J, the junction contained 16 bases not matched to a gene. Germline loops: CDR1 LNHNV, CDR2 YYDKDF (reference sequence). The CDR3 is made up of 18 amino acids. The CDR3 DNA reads TGTGCCACCAGCCTTAAACGAGGGACAGGGAGTTTCGCCGGGGAGCTGTTTTTT. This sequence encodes CATSLKRGTGSFAGELFF.

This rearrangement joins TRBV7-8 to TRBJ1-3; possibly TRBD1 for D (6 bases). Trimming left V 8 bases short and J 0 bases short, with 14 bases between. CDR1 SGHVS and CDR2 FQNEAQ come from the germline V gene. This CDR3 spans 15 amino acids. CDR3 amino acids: CASGTRDTSGNTIYF. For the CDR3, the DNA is TGTGCCAGCGGTACCCGGGACACCTCTGGAAACACCATATATTTT.

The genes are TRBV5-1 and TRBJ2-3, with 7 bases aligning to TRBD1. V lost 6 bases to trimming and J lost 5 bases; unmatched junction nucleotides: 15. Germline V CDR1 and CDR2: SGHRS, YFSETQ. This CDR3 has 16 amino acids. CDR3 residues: CASNYGSAGGVDTQYF. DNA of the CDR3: TGCGCCAGCAATTACGGGTCGGCAGGGGGAGTAGATACGCAGTATTTT.

The CDR3 reads CASTTGALSSYEQYF. The CDR3 coding sequence is TGTGCCAGCACAACAGGGGCTCTTAGCTCCTACGAGCAGTACTTC. This rearrangement joins TRBV28 to TRBJ2-7; 7 bases map to TRBD1. The length of the CDR3 is 15 residues. CDR1 is MDHEN and CDR2 is SYDVKM in the germline V gene. V was pared by 7 bases and J by 0 bases, with 9 bases of the junction left unmatched.

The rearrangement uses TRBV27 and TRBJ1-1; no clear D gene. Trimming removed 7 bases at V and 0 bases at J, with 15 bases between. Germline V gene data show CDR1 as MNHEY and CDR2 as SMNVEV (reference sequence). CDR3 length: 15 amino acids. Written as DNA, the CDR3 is TGTGCCAGCACCACTGGTGGACTAATGAACACTGAAGCTTTCTTT. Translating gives CASTTGGLMNTEAFF.

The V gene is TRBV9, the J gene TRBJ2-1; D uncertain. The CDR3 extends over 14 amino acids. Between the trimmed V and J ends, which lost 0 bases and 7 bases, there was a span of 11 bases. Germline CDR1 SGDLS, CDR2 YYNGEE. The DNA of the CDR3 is TGTGCCAGCAGCGTAGTGGATAGCTGGAATGAGCAGTTCTTC. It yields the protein CASSVVDSWNEQFF.

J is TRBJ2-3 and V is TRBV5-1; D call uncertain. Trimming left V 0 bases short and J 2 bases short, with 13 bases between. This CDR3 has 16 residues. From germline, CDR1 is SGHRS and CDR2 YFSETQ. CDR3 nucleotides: TGCGCCAGCAGCTTGGGATACGGTTCTCACACAGATACGCAGTATTTT. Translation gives CASSLGYGSHTDTQYF.

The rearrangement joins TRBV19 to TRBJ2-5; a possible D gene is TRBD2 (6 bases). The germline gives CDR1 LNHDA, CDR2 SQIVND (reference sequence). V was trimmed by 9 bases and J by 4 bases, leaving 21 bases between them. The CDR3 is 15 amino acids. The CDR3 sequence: CASSGVGGVGETQYF. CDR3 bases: TGTGCCAGCTCCGGGGTGGGGGGTGTCGGAGAGACCCAGTACTTC.

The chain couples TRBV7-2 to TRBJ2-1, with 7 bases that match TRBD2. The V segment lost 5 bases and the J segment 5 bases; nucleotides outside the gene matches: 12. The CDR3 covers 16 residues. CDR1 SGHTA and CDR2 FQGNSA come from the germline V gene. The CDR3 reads CASSVSSGLTHNEQFF. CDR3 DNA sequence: TGTGCCAGCAGCGTATCTAGCGGCTTAACTCACAATGAGCAGTTCTTC.

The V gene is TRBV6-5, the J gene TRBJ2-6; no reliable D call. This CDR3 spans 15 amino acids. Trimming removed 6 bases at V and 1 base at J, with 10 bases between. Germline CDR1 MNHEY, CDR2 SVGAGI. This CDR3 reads CASSTGNSGANVLTF. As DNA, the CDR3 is TGTGCCAGCAGCACCGGTAATTCTGGGGCCAACGTCCTGACTTTC.